The sample holds a few counts of the clone carrying this TCR beta chain. The antigen remains unidentified. TCRdb used MiXCR to reprocess the RT-PCR reads, holding one entry per CDR3 protein. The repertoire holds around 200,000 distinct CDR3 sequences, with 7.5% to 10% as singletons. This sample is part of a study of response to subunit inactivated influenza vaccine. This CDR3 region has 14 residues. V was cut by 4 bases and J by 3 bases, with 12 bases left in between. CDR1 is LGHNA and CDR2 is YSLEER in the germline V gene. General observations from the study: Authors proposed each seasonal influenza vaccination draws in few new T cells.

The source of this sequence is a man over 45 who received an inactivated influenza vaccine. The sample here was non-naive T cells sorted from PBMCs, taken on the day of vaccination. V usage is TRBV4-3 and J usage is TRBJ1-2, with D tentatively TRBD1 (6 bases). The CDR3 sequence is CASSPRTVDYGYTF. The CDR3 DNA sequence: TGCGCCAGCAGCCCACGGACAGTCGACTATGGCTACACCTTC.